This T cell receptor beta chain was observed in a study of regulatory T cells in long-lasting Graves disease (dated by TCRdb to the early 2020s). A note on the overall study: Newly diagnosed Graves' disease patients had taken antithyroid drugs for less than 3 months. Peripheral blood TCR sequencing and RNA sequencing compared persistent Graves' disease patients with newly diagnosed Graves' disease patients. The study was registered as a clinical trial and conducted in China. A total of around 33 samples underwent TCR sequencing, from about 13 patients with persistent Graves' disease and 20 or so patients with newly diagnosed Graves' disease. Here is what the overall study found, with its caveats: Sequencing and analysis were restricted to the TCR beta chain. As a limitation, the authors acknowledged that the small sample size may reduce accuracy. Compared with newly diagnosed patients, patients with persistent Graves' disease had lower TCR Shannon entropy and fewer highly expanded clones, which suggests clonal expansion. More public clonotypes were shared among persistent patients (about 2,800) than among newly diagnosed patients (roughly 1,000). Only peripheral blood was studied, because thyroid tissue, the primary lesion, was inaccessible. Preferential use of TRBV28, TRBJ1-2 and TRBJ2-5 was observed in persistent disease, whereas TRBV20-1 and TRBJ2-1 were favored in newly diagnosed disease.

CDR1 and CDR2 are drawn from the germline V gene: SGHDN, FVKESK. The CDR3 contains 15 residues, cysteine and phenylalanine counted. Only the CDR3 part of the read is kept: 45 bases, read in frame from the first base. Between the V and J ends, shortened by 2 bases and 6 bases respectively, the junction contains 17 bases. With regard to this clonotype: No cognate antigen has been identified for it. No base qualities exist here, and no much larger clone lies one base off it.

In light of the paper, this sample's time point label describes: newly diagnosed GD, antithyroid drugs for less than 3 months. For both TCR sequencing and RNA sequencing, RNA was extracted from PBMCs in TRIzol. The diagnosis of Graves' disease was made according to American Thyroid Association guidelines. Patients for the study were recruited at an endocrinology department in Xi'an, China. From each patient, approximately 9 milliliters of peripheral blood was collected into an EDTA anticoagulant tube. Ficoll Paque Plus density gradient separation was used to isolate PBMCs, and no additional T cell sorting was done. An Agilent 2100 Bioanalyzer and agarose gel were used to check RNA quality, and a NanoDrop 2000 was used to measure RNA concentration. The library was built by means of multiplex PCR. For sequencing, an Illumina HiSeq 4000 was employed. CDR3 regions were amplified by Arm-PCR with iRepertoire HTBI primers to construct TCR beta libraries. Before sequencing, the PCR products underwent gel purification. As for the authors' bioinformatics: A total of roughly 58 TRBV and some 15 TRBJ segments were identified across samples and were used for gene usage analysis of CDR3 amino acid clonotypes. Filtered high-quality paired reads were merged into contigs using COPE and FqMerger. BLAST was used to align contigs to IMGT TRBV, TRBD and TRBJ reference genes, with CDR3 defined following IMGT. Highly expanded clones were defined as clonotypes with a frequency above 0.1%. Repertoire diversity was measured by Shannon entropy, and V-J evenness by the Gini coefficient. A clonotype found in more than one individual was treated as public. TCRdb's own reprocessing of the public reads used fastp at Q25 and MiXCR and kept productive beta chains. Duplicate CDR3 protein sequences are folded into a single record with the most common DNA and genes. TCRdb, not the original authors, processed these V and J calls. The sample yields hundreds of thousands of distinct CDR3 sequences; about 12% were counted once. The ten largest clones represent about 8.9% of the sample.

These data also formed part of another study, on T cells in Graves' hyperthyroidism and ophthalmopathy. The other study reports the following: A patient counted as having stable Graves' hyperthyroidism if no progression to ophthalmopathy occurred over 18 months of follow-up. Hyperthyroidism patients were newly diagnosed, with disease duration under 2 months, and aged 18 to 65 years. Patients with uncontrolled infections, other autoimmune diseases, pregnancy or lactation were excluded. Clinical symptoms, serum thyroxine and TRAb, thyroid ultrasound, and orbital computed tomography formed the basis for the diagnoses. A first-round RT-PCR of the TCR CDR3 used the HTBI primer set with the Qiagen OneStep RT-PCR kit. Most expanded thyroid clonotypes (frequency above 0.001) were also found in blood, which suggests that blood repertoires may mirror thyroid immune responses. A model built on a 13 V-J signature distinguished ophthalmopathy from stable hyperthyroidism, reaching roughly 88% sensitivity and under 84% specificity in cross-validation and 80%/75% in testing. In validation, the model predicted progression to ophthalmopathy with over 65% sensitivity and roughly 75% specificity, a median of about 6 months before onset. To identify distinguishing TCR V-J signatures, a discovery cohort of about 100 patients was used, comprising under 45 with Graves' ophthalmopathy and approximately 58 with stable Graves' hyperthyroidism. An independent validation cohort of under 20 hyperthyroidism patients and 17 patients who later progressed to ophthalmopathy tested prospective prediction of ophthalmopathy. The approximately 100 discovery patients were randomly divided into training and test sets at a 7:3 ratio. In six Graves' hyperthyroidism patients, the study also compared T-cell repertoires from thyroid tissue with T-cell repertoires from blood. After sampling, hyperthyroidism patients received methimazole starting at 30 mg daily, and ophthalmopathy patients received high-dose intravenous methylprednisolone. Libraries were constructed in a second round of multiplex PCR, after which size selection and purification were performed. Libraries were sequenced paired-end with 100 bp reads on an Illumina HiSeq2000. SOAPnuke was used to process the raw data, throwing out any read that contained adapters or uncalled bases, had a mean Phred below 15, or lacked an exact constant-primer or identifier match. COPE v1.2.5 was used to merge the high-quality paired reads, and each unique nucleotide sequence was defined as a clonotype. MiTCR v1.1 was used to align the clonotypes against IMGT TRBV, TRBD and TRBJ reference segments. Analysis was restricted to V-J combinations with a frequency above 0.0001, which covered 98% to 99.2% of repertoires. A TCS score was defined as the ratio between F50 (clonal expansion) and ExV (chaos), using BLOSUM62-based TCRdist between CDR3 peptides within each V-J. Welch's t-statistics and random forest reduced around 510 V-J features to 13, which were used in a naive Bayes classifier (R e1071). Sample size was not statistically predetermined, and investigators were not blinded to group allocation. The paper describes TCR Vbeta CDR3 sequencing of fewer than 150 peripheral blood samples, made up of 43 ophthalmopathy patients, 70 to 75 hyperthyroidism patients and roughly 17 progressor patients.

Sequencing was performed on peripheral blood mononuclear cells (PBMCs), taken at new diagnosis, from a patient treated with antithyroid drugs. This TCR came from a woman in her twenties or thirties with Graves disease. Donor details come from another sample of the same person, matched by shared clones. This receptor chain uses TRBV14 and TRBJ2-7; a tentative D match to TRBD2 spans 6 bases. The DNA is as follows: TGTGCCAGCAGCCAACCAGACGGGAGATCCCGCGAGCAGTACTTC. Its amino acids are CASSQPDGRSREQYF. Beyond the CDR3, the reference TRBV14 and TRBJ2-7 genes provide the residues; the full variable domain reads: EAGVTQFPSHSVIEKGQTVTLRCDPISGHDNLYWYRRVMGKEIKFLLHFVKESKQDESGMPNNRFLAERTGGTYSTLKVQPAELEDSGVYFCASSQPDGRSREQYFGPGTRLTVT.